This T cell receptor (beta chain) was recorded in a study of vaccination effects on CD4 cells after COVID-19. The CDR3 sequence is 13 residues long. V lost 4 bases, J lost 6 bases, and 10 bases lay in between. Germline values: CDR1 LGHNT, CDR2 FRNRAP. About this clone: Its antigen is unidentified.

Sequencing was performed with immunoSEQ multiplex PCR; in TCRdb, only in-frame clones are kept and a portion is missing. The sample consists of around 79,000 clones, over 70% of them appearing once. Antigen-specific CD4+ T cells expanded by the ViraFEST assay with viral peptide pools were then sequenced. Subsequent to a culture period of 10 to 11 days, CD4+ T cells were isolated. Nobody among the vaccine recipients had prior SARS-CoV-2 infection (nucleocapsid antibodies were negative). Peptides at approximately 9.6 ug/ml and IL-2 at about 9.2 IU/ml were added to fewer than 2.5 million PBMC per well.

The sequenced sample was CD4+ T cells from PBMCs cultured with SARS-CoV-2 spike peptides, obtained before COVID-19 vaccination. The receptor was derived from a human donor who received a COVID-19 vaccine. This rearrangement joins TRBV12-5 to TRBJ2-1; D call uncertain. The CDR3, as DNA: TGTGCTAGTGGTTCCGAACTGGGCAATGAGCAGTTCTTC. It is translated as CASGSELGNEQFF.